The clone carrying this TCR beta chain was detected only a few times. There are 16 residues in the CDR3. Germline CDR1 is MDHEN and CDR2 is SYDVKM. Trimming at V came to 4 bases and at J to 4 bases, leaving 8 bases not matched to a gene. The data were obtained in a study of T-cell reconstitution after alpha-beta-depleted transplantation in children. Using unique molecular identifiers, the investigators prepared the TCRbeta library. TCRdb ran MiXCR on the PCR reads and lists one entry per CDR3 protein. The repertoire includes around 680,000 distinct CDR3 sequences, 16% of them detected once, and 0.9% to 1.2% sits in the top ten.

This TCR was recovered from a human donor who donated a stem cell graft to a child with acute myeloid leukemia. The J gene is TRBJ2-7, the V gene TRBV28, with TRBD1 matching over 12 bases. Sample: PBMCs from the stem cell graft donor, taken from the stem cell graft. CDR3 in DNA: TGTGCCAGCAGTTCCCCCCGGGACAGGGGGCTGTACGAGCAGTACGTC. Translation: CASSSPRDRGLYEQYV.